Listed below are T cell receptor beta chains from one sample, sequenced in a study of T cells in Graves' hyperthyroidism and ophthalmopathy. MiXCR, run by TCRdb on the multiplex PCR reads, gives a single entry per CDR3 protein. The sample includes 90,000 to 120,000 distinct CDR3 sequences, roughly 15% of them seen just once. The material sequenced was blood. These receptors originate from a woman aged 45-59 years with Graves' hyperthyroidism. The CDR3 runs from the conserved cysteine through the conserved F or W. D genes are given only for firm matches. Clone size is not always given. Where it is, it says once, few, many or a class for expanded clones.

CDR3,DNA,D,J,V,size
CASSLFTGNTGELFF,TGTGCCAGCAGCTTATTTACAGGGAACACCGGGGAGCTGTTTTTT,NA,TRBJ2-2,TRBV7-2,many
CSAPGTGTSGRGNEQFF,TGCAGTGCCCCCGGGACCGGGACTAGCGGGAGAGGCAATGAGCAGTTCTTC,TRBD2,TRBJ2-1,TRBV20-1,many
CASSTSRLNTDTQYF,TGTGCCAGCTCTACCAGTAGACTCAACACAGATACGCAGTATTTT,NA,TRBJ2-3,TRBV18,many
CASSVATGSSYEQYF,TGTGCCAGCAGCGTAGCGACAGGGAGCTCCTACGAGCAGTACTTC,TRBD1,TRBJ2-7,TRBV9,NA
CASRGGQGIHSNQPQHF,TGTGCCAGCAGAGGTGGACAGGGAATCCATAGCAATCAGCCCCAGCATTTT,TRBD1,TRBJ1-5,TRBV2,NA
CASSAEGASGYTF,TGTGCCAGCAGTGCCGAGGGGGCGAGTGGCTACACCTTC,TRBD1,TRBJ1-2,TRBV25-1,many
CSARLTGGQPQHF,TGCAGTGCTAGACTGACAGGGGGTCAGCCCCAGCATTTT,TRBD1,TRBJ1-5,TRBV20-1,NA
CSAGGLAGADTQYF,TGCAGTGCTGGAGGGCTAGCGGGAGCTGATACGCAGTATTTT,TRBD2,TRBJ2-3,TRBV20-1,many
CASRPGGTGGTGELFF,TGCGCCAGCAGACCTGGGGGGACAGGGGGCACCGGGGAGCTGTTTTTT,TRBD1,TRBJ2-2,TRBV5-1,many
CASSETSDTQYF,TGTGCCAGCAGTGAAACCTCAGATACGCAGTATTTT,NA,TRBJ2-3,TRBV2,many
CASSLNGYSNQPQHF,TGTGCCAGCAGTTTAAACGGATATAGCAATCAGCCCCAGCATTTT,NA,TRBJ1-5,TRBV28,NA
CASSLGGGQETQYF,TGTGCCAGCAGCTTAGGGGGCGGCCAAGAGACCCAGTACTTC,TRBD1,TRBJ2-5,TRBV5-5,NA
CSAPGTGTSGKGGELFF,TGCAGTGCCCCCGGGACCGGGACTAGCGGGAAGGGCGGGGAGCTGTTTTTT,TRBD2,TRBJ2-2,TRBV20-1,NA
CASSLLGAGEQFF,TGTGCCAGCAGTTTATTGGGGGCCGGGGAGCAGTTCTTC,NA,TRBJ2-1,TRBV27,many
CASKASSGREYF,TGTGCCAGCAAAGCAAGTAGCGGGAGAGAGTATTTT,TRBD2,TRBJ2-3,TRBV3-1,NA
CASSEFSSSYGYTF,TGTGCCAGCAGTGAGTTTAGTTCCAGCTATGGCTACACCTTC,NA,TRBJ1-2,TRBV2,many
CATSDISGLGTNEQFF,TGTGCCACCAGTGATATATCGGGACTAGGGACCAATGAGCAGTTCTTC,TRBD2,TRBJ2-1,TRBV24-1,many
CAWARLAGGPYNEQFF,TGTGCCTGGGCCCGTCTAGCGGGAGGACCTTACAATGAGCAGTTCTTC,TRBD2,TRBJ2-1,TRBV30,many
CASSLVPGAALPYEQYF,TGTGCCAGCAGCTTAGTCCCCGGGGCAGCCTTACCCTACGAGCAGTACTTC,NA,TRBJ2-7,TRBV7-8,NA
CASSLTDANTEAFF,TGTGCCAGCAGCCTAACAGACGCGAACACTGAAGCTTTCTTT,NA,TRBJ1-1,TRBV3-1,many
CASSVEGQPNQPQHF,TGTGCCAGCAGCGTAGAGGGACAGCCTAATCAGCCCCAGCATTTT,TRBD1,TRBJ1-5,TRBV9,many
CASSAAGSYEQYF,TGTGCCAGCAGCGCGGCCGGGTCCTACGAGCAGTACTTC,NA,TRBJ2-7,TRBV9,NA
CSARTDEFYNSPLHF,TGCAGTGCTAGGACTGACGAGTTCTATAATTCACCCCTCCACTTT,NA,TRBJ1-6,TRBV20-1,many
CSVEEPHLNEQFF,TGCAGCGTTGAAGAGCCCCACCTCAATGAGCAGTTCTTC,NA,TRBJ2-1,TRBV29-1,few
CSAGGLAYEQYF,TGCAGTGCTGGGGGACTAGCCTACGAGCAGTACTTC,TRBD2,TRBJ2-7,TRBV20-1,many
CASILGGWAEAFF,TGTGCCAGCATCTTGGGGGGGTGGGCTGAAGCTTTCTTT,NA,TRBJ1-1,TRBV12-3/TRBV12-4,many
CASSQGTGKKAFF,TGCGCCAGCAGCCAGGGGACAGGAAAAAAGGCTTTCTTT,TRBD1,TRBJ1-1,TRBV5-1,many
CASSPGTLSNQPQHF,TGTGCCAGCAGCCCCGGGACATTGAGCAATCAGCCCCAGCATTTT,NA,TRBJ1-5,TRBV3-1,many
CASSVDDASSYNEQFF,TGTGCCAGCAGCGTAGACGATGCCAGCTCCTACAATGAGCAGTTCTTC,NA,TRBJ2-1,TRBV9,many
CSARSLGHEQFF,TGCAGTGCTAGATCACTAGGACATGAGCAGTTCTTC,NA,TRBJ2-1,TRBV20-1,many
CASQGTFYEQYF,TGTGCCAGTCAAGGGACCTTCTACGAGCAGTACTTC,NA,TRBJ2-7,TRBV19,few
CASSGQGNTGELFF,TGTGCCAGCAGTGGACAGGGGAACACCGGGGAGCTGTTTTTT,TRBD1,TRBJ2-2,TRBV2,NA
CASSLLASGSPSQETQYF,TGTGCCAGCAGTTTATTGGCTAGCGGGAGCCCCTCCCAAGAGACCCAGTACTTC,TRBD2,TRBJ2-5,TRBV27,many
CASSGQGRDTQYF,TGTGCCAGCAGTGGACAGGGGAGGGATACGCAGTATTTT,TRBD1,TRBJ2-3,TRBV6-1,many
CASSLMSATGELFF,TGTGCCAGCAGTTTAATGTCGGCGACCGGGGAGCTGTTTTTT,NA,TRBJ2-2,TRBV28,large
CASSPQGIYTEAFF,TGTGCCAGCTCACCCCAGGGAATCTACACTGAAGCTTTCTTT,NA,TRBJ1-1,TRBV18,many
CASSQLGLTGNEQFF,TGTGCCAGCTCACAACTGGGACTCACGGGGAATGAGCAGTTCTTC,NA,TRBJ2-1,TRBV18,many
CASSQVSAGEQFF,TGCGCCAGCAGCCAAGTATCAGCGGGAGAGCAGTTCTTC,TRBD2,TRBJ2-1,TRBV4-1,NA
CASSPPKGQETQYF,TGTGCCAGCTCACCACCTAAGGGCCAAGAGACCCAGTACTTC,NA,TRBJ2-5,TRBV18,many
CASSLGGSGSGEQYF,TGCGCCAGCAGCTTGGGTGGCAGCGGGAGTGGCGAGCAGTACTTC,TRBD2,TRBJ2-7,TRBV5-1,many
CASSSPTSGSFYEQYF,TGTGCCAGCAGTTCACCGACTAGCGGGAGTTTCTACGAGCAGTACTTC,TRBD2,TRBJ2-7,TRBV28,many
CSATGRTNTGELFF,TGCAGTGCTACCGGGCGGACTAACACCGGGGAGCTGTTTTTT,NA,TRBJ2-2,TRBV20-1,many
CSARDYTDRSKNIQYF,TGCAGTGCTAGAGATTACACGGACCGGTCCAAAAACATTCAGTACTTC,NA,TRBJ2-4,TRBV20-1,many
CASSPNSDLYEQYF,TGTGCCAGCTCACCGAACTCCGACCTCTACGAGCAGTACTTC,NA,TRBJ2-7,TRBV18,many
CASSRGGAQQETQYF,TGCGCCAGCAGCCGAGGGGGGGCTCAACAAGAGACCCAGTACTTC,NA,TRBJ2-5,TRBV5-1,many
CASSQRYTGELFF,TGTGCCAGTAGTCAAAGGTACACCGGGGAGCTGTTTTTT,NA,TRBJ2-2,TRBV19,many
CASSQDPGGSEKLFF,TGTGCCAGCAGCCAAGATCCGGGGGGTAGCGAAAAACTGTTTTTT,NA,TRBJ1-4,TRBV3-1,NA
CASSTGHGGGADTQYF,TGCGCCAGCAGCACCGGACATGGAGGGGGGGCGGATACGCAGTATTTT,NA,TRBJ2-3,TRBV5-1,many
CASSQGDSFSNQPQHF,TGCGCCAGCAGCCAAGGTGACAGTTTTTCCAATCAGCCCCAGCATTTT,NA,TRBJ1-5,TRBV4-1,many
CASSMDQSQETQYF,TGTGCCAGTAGTATGGATCAGAGTCAAGAGACCCAGTACTTC,NA,TRBJ2-5,TRBV19,many
CASTRKGANTGELFF,TGTGCCAGCACCCGGAAAGGCGCGAACACCGGGGAGCTGTTTTTT,NA,TRBJ2-2,TRBV12-3/TRBV12-4,many
CASRLTLGGETQYF,TGTGCCAGCAGGTTAACCTTAGGGGGAGAGACCCAGTACTTC,NA,TRBJ2-5,TRBV2,many
CASRDRASNTEAFF,TGTGCCAGCAGGGACAGGGCCTCGAACACTGAAGCTTTCTTT,TRBD1,TRBJ1-1,TRBV12-3/TRBV12-4,many